This is a list of T cell receptor beta chains from one sample in a study of blood T cells in healthy people across ages. MiXCR was run by TCRdb on the 5' RACE reads, yielding one entry per CDR3 protein. The sample holds fewer than 650,000 distinct CDR3 sequences; around 27% are singletons and the top ten take approximately 3.5%. Separately, the same data were catalogued under a study of T cells of mothers and their children.

Sequencing was carried out using blood. The receptors shown here come from a boy aged 2 to 10 in good health. Each CDR3 is given with its conserved first and last residue. D genes are given only for firm matches. Clone size is stated in some rows and not others, as once, few, many or a class when expanded.

V gene	D gene	clone size	J gene	CDR3 DNA	CDR3 protein
TRBV29-1	.	.	TRBJ2-3	TGCAGCGTTGGTGCAGGGGCGGCAGATACGCAGTATTTT	CSVGAGAADTQYF
TRBV7-2	TRBD1	many	TRBJ1-1	TGTGCCAGCTCCCTGACAGGGTGGACTGAAGCTTTCTTT	CASSLTGWTEAFF
TRBV6-2/TRBV6-3	.	many	TRBJ1-2	TGTGCCAGCAGTTCCCGACAGCTTCAATCTTTCTACTATGGCTACACCTTC	CASSSRQLQSFYYGYTF
TRBV4-3	.	.	TRBJ2-7	TGCGCCAGCAGCCAAGATCGGGCAGGGTTCGAGCAGTACTTC	CASSQDRAGFEQYF
TRBV7-9	.	many	TRBJ1-5	TGTGCCAGCAGCATGACAGCGGGGGGCCAGCCCCAGCATTTT	CASSMTAGGQPQHF
TRBV12-3/TRBV12-4	.	.	TRBJ2-7	TGTGCCAGCAGTTTAGGCACCATAGGCCTCTACGAGCAGTACTTC	CASSLGTIGLYEQYF
TRBV30	TRBD2	.	TRBJ2-1	TGTGCCTGGAGTGTACGGACTAGCGGGGGGACTGGCTCCTACAATGAGCAGTTCTTC	CAWSVRTSGGTGSYNEQFF
TRBV6-5	TRBD1	.	TRBJ2-5	TGTGCCAGCAGCTCACTCGTGGCAGGGGGAAGCCAAGAGACCCAGTACTTC	CASSSLVAGGSQETQYF
TRBV6-5	.	few	TRBJ2-1	TGTGCCAGCAGTTATCCGGGCCACAATGAGCAGTTCTTC	CASSYPGHNEQFF
TRBV18	.	.	TRBJ2-5	TGTGCCAGCTCACCTTCCAGGGAGAGGGAGCAGTACTTC	CASSPSREREQYF
TRBV4-3	TRBD2	few	TRBJ2-1	TGCGCCAGCAGCCACGGACTAGCGGTTGAGCAGTTCTTC	CASSHGLAVEQFF
TRBV7-3	.	.	TRBJ2-3	TGTGCCAGGGGAGGGGGGGCCGTAGATACGCAGTATTTT	CARGGGAVDTQYF
TRBV10-3	.	.	TRBJ2-5	TGTGCCATCAGTGGGACAGAGTCTCAAGAGACCCAGTACTTC	CAISGTESQETQYF
TRBV29-1	.	many	TRBJ2-6	TGCAGCGTTAGGGGGGCGCGGACTGGGGCCAACGTCCTGACTTTC	CSVRGARTGANVLTF
TRBV6-6	.	few	TRBJ2-3	TGTGCCAGCAGTCAGCAAGATGGGGGCGAAGATACGCAGTATTTT	CASSQQDGGEDTQYF
TRBV7-2	.	.	TRBJ1-2	TGTGCCAGCAGCTCCCAGCAGGGGAAGAACTATGGCTACACCTTC	CASSSQQGKNYGYTF
TRBV27	.	.	TRBJ2-3	TGTGCCAGCAGTTCCACGATTAGCACAGATACGCAGTATTTT	CASSSTISTDTQYF
TRBV6-5	.	.	TRBJ2-1	TGTGCCAGCACCCAAGGGTATGAGCAGTTCTTC	CASTQGYEQFF
TRBV10-3	TRBD1	.	TRBJ1-4	TGTGCCATCAGTGAGACAGGGGGCCGAGAAAAACTGTTTTTT	CAISETGGREKLFF
TRBV9	TRBD1	few	TRBJ1-3	TGTGCCAGCAGCCCTCAGGGGGCTTCGGGAAACACCATATATTTT	CASSPQGASGNTIYF
TRBV2	.	few	TRBJ1-4	TGTGCCAGCACTACAACTAATGAAAAACTGTTTTTT	CASTTTNEKLFF
TRBV20-1	.	many	TRBJ2-3	TGCAGTGGCCAACAGGAGGATACGCAGTATTTT	CSGQQEDTQYF
TRBV20-1	TRBD2	.	TRBJ2-3	TGCAGTGCTTGCTCCCCGGGACTAGCGGGAGGACCAGATACGCAGTATTTT	CSACSPGLAGGPDTQYF
TRBV12-3/TRBV12-4	TRBD1	.	TRBJ1-2	TGTGCCAGCTCCACGGAAGGGGGACAGAATAACTATGGCTACACCTTC	CASSTEGGQNNYGYTF
TRBV6-6	TRBD2	.	TRBJ2-3	TGTGCCAGCAGTGGGCGGGGGACCAGCACAGATACGCAGTATTTT	CASSGRGTSTDTQYF
TRBV20-1	TRBD2	few	TRBJ2-5	TGCAGTGCCCGACTAGCGGCGCGGGAGACCCAGTACTTC	CSARLAARETQYF
TRBV6-6	TRBD2	.	TRBJ2-1	TGTGCCTGCAGTTTCGGACTAGCGGGGGGGCCTAGGGAGCAGTTCTTC	CACSFGLAGGPREQFF
TRBV6-1	TRBD2	.	TRBJ2-1	TGTGCCAGCAGGGGACCCCTAGGGGCTAGCGGTCCCTACAATGAGCAGTTCTTC	CASRGPLGASGPYNEQFF
TRBV9	TRBD2	.	TRBJ2-7	TGTGCCAGCAGCGTAGCAGCGGGGAGATTGTACGAGCAGTACTTC	CASSVAAGRLYEQYF
TRBV20-1	TRBD2	few	TRBJ2-1	TGCAGTGCTAGACTAGCGGGAGATATTGAGCAGTTCTTC	CSARLAGDIEQFF
TRBV24-1	TRBD2	once	TRBJ2-3	TGTGCCACCAGTGGGGGACTAGGACCCACAGATACGCAGTATTTT	CATSGGLGPTDTQYF
TRBV7-2	.	many	TRBJ2-5	TGTGCCAGCAGCTTATGGCGGCAAGAGACCCAGTACTTC	CASSLWRQETQYF
TRBV30	TRBD1	few	TRBJ2-7	TGTGCCTGGACGACAGGGGTTAGCGACGAGCAGTACTTC	CAWTTGVSDEQYF
TRBV3-1	TRBD1	.	TRBJ2-5	TGTGCCAGCAGCTTCCGACAGGGGGCTGAGACCCAGTACTTC	CASSFRQGAETQYF
TRBV7-9	TRBD2	few	TRBJ2-7	TGTGCCAGTAAAAAAGCGGGAGATACGTCCTACGAGCAGTACTTC	CASKKAGDTSYEQYF
TRBV25-1	.	.	TRBJ2-1	TGTGCCAGCAGCGAGGGTTATGAGCAGTTCTTC	CASSEGYEQFF
TRBV7-9	TRBD1	.	TRBJ1-1	TGTGCCAGCGGGGACAGGGACCGCCCGAACACTGAAGCTTTCTTT	CASGDRDRPNTEAFF
TRBV12-3/TRBV12-4	.	few	TRBJ2-1	TGTGCCAGCAGTTTAGACTCCCTAGGTGGTGAGCAGTTCTTC	CASSLDSLGGEQFF
TRBV2	.	once	TRBJ1-1	TGTGCCAGCACGGGCGTACCGAACACTGAAGCTTTCTTT	CASTGVPNTEAFF
TRBV9	TRBD2	.	TRBJ2-1	TGTGCCAGCAACCTACTAGGCGGGGGGGATGAGCAGTTCTTC	CASNLLGGGDEQFF
TRBV6-5	TRBD2	.	TRBJ2-7	TGTGCCAGCAGTTACCGGGGGGAGGGCCCGGCGGGATTCTACGAGCAGTACTTC	CASSYRGEGPAGFYEQYF
TRBV20-1	TRBD2	.	TRBJ2-3	TGCAGTGCTAGGGTAGCGGGAGCCTCAGATACGCAGTATTTT	CSARVAGASDTQYF
TRBV12-3/TRBV12-4	.	.	TRBJ2-7	TGTGCCAGCAGGTGGACGGGATCCTACGAGCAGTACTTC	CASRWTGSYEQYF
TRBV10-3	.	few	TRBJ2-7	TGTGCCATCAGTGATAGTTTAGGGGCAAGCTCCTACGAGCAGTACTTC	CAISDSLGASSYEQYF
TRBV10-3	.	.	TRBJ2-7	TGTGCCATCAGTGGGAGGGCAAGCTCCTACGAGCAGTACTTC	CAISGRASSYEQYF
TRBV13	.	few	TRBJ1-4	TGTGCCAGCAGCCCGTGGACGGGGAATGAAAAACTGTTTTTT	CASSPWTGNEKLFF
TRBV7-9	TRBD2	.	TRBJ2-3	TGTGCCAGCAGCTTGAGGACTAGCGGGAATACAGATACGCAGTATTTT	CASSLRTSGNTDTQYF
TRBV6-5	TRBD1	.	TRBJ2-7	TGTGCCAAGACCGGGACAGGGTCCTACGAGCAGTACTTC	CAKTGTGSYEQYF
TRBV10-3	.	.	TRBJ1-4	TGTGCCATCAGTGAGAGAGGGAGTGGGGGTAATGAAAAACTGTTTTTT	CAISERGSGGNEKLFF
TRBV9	.	.	TRBJ2-3	TGTGCCAGCAGGGATGGACTTCCCACAGATACGCAGTATTTT	CASRDGLPTDTQYF
TRBV19	.	.	TRBJ2-6	TGTGCCAGCGACATCTCTGGGGCCAACGTCCTGACTTTC	CASDISGANVLTF
TRBV6-1	.	once	TRBJ1-1	TGTGCCAGCAGTGCCAAAACAGGGAAACTAAACGCTGAAGCTTTCTTT	CASSAKTGKLNAEAFF
TRBV5-5	TRBD2	.	TRBJ2-7	TGTGCCAGCAGCTTGGCGCTAGCGGAACTCGAGCAGTACTTC	CASSLALAELEQYF
TRBV29-1	.	.	TRBJ2-5	TGCAGCAGACACCGTCCGAGGGACCCACAAGAGACCCAGTACTTC	CSRHRPRDPQETQYF